These 9 T cell receptor beta chains originate from one sample sequenced in a study of CD8 T cells in Susac syndrome. With random hexamers, reverse transcription was performed on about 0.5 to 1 ug of RNA. From the immunoSEQ multiplex PCR reads, TCRdb called clonotypes with MiXCR, one entry per CDR3 protein. The repertoire includes some 110,000 distinct CDR3 sequences, around 94% of them detected once, and about 0.28% sits in the top ten. The sample comprised CD8+ T cells from PBMCs. The receptor set was obtained from a human donor with Susac syndrome.

The rearrangement links TRBV4-1 to TRBJ1-2; 7 nucleotides agree with TRBD1. CDR1 MGHRA and CDR2 YSYEKL come from the germline V gene. This CDR3 contains 15 residues. Trimming took 4 bases from V and 4 from J; bases not matched to a gene: 9. CDR3 in DNA: TGCGCCAGCAGCCCGCGACAGGGAGGGGGCTATGGCTACACCTTC. Protein: CASSPRQGGGYGYTF.

The chain joins TRBV3-1 to TRBJ2-1; 8 nucleotides line up with TRBD2. Germline V gene data show CDR1 as LGHDT and CDR2 as YNNKEL (reference sequence). The CDR3 consists of 17 residues. V lost 0 bases to trimming and J lost 2 bases; unmatched junction nucleotides: 6. This chain's CDR3 is CASSQDTLAGPYNEQFF. In nucleotides, the CDR3 is TGTGCCAGCAGCCAAGATACCCTAGCGGGCCCCTACAATGAGCAGTTCTTC.

The V call is TRBV6-5, the J call TRBJ1-1; 9 nucleotides line up with TRBD1. CDR1 and CDR2 (germline): MNHEY, SVGAGI. The V gene end was trimmed by 7 bases and the J gene end by 5 bases; junction bases not matched to a gene: 11. The CDR3 is made up of 15 amino acids. The DNA for the CDR3 is TGTGCCAGCACCTTTGGGACAGGGTCCTATACTGAAGCTTTCTTT. The encoded protein is CASTFGTGSYTEAFF.

V and J are TRBV9 and TRBJ2-2; D is undetermined. V was clipped by 2 bases and J by 3 bases, with 8 bases between them. CDR1 is SGDLS, CDR2 YYNGEE, per germline. There are 14 residues in the CDR3. The DNA for the CDR3 is TGTGCCAGCAGCGTGGGTAGGGACACCGGGGAGCTGTTTTTT. It specifies CASSVGRDTGELFF. Filled out from reference TRBV9 and TRBJ2-2, the complete variable domain reads DSGVTQTPKHLITATGQRVTLRCSPRSGDLSVYWYQQSLDQGLQFLIQYYNGEERAKGNILERFSAQQFPDLHSELNLSSLELGDSALYFCASSVGRDTGELFFGEGSRLTVL.

The chain carries TRBV6-1 and TRBJ2-4; 7 positions agree with TRBD1. The length of the CDR3 is 14 residues. V trimming: 5 bases; J trimming: 5 bases; junction bases outside the gene matches: 6. The germline CDR1 and CDR2 sequences are MNHNS and SASEGT. The CDR3 DNA sequence: TGTGCCAGCAGTTCTTACAGGGGCCAAAACATTCAGTACTTC. As protein: CASSSYRGQNIQYF.

The chain joins TRBV7-9 to TRBJ2-5; 11 bases align to TRBD2. Germline values: CDR1 SEHNR, CDR2 FQNEAQ (reference sequence). The CDR3 runs 15 residues. V dropped 6 bases and J dropped 5; count of bases not matched to a gene: 8. The CDR3 region has the DNA TGTGCCAGCAGGCTGACTAGCGGGGAGGGGGAGACCCAGTACTTC. Protein product: CASRLTSGEGETQYF.

This clonotype was observed once. The chain uses TRBV5-6 and TRBJ2-7; possibly TRBD1 for D (5 bases). Per the germline V gene, CDR1 is SGHDT and CDR2 is YYEEEE. This CDR3 has 14 residues. The V end lost 3 bases, the J end lost 2 bases, and 12 bases lay between the germline ends. This CDR3 is CASSYGDSPYEQYF. CDR3 nucleotides: TGTGCCAGCAGCTACGGCGACAGCCCCTACGAGCAGTACTTC. The variable domain in full, with the rest retrieved from reference TRBV5-6 and TRBJ2-7, is DAGVTQSPTHLIKTRGQQVTLRCSPKSGHDTVSWYQQALGQGPQFIFQYYEEEERQRGNFPDRFSGHQFPNYSSELNVNALLLGDSALYLCASSYGDSPYEQYFGPGTRLTVT.

Only one count was recorded for this clonotype. This chain links TRBV11-1 with TRBJ2-7, with TRBD1 matching 9 bases. This CDR3 is 14 amino acids long. Trimming took 4 bases from V and 6 from J; bases not matched to a gene: 7. Germline loops: CDR1 SGHAT, CDR2 FQDESV (reference sequence). Here the CDR3 reads CASSSDRGPLEQYF. In DNA, the CDR3 is TGTGCCAGCAGCTCGGACAGGGGTCCTCTCGAGCAGTACTTC.

The CDR3 sequence is CASSLEEGPSNQPQHF. In DNA form, the CDR3 reads TGTGCCAGCAGCTTAGAGGAGGGACCTAGCAATCAGCCCCAGCATTTT. The rearrangement links TRBV7-9 to TRBJ1-5; perhaps TRBD1 as D (5 bases). This CDR3 comprises 16 residues. V gave up 1 base and J gave up 0 bases, with 10 bases separating them. CDR1 is SEHNR and CDR2 is FQNEAQ in the germline V gene (reference sequence).